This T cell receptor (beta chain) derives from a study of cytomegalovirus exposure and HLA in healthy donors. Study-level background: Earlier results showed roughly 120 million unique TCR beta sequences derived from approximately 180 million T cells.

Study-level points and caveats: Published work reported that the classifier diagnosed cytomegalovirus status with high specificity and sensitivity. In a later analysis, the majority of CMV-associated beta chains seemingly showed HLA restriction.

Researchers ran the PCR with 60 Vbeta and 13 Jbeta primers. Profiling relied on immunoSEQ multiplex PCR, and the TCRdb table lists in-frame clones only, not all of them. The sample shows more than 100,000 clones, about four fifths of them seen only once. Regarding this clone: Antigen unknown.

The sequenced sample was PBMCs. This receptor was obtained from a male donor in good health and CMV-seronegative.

Written as DNA, the CDR3 is TGTGCCAGCAGCGCGACATGGTCCAGGGGCTCCTACAATGAGCAGTTCTTC. It encodes CASSATWSRGSYNEQFF. The V gene is TRBV9, the J gene TRBJ2-1, with a tentative D call TRBD1 (6 bases). The V end was cut by 3 bases, the J end by 0 bases, with 16 bases between. The CDR3 is 17 residues long. Germline CDR1 and CDR2: SGDLS and YYNGEE.